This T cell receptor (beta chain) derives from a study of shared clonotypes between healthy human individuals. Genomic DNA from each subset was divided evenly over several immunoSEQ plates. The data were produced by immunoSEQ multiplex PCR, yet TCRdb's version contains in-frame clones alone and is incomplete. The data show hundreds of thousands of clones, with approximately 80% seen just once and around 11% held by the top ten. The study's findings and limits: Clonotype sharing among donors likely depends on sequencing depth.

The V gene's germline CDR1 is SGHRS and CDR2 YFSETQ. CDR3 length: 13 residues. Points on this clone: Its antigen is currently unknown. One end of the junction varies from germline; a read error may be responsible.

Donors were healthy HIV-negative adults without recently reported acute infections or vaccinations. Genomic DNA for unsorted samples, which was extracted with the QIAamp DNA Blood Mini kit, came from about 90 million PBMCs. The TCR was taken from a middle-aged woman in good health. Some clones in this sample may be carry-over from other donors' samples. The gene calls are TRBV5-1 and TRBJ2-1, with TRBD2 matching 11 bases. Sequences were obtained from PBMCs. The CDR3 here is CASSLDVSGRAVF. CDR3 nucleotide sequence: TGCGCCAGCAGCTTGGATGTTAGCGGGAGGGCAGTCTTC.